The entry below gives a single T cell receptor (beta chain) sequence along with its context. The sample's time point: cycle 4 day 1 (C4D1), after more than five weeks of nivolumab. Every one of the patients relapsed after autologous stem cell transplantation (brentuximab vedotin exposure was variable). Patients' outcomes at their best amounted to complete response, partial response or progressive disease. The germline CDR1 and CDR2 sequences are MNHNS and SASEGT. CDR3 length: 15 residues. Trimming left V 8 bases short and J 0 bases short, with 14 bases between. Using immunoSEQ multiplex PCR, the repertoire was profiled, and TCRdb retains in-frame clones only, with some absent. The table has tens of thousands of clones, about nine tenths seen once. This entry is derived from a study of PD-1 blockade in classical Hodgkin lymphoma. Study-level information: Patients were given intravenous nivolumab, 3 mg/kg, every 2 weeks.

The receptor's source is a human donor with classical Hodgkin lymphoma. J is TRBJ2-4 and V is TRBV6-1; D assignment may be TRBD1 or TRBD2 (5 bases each). The sequencing used peripheral blood mononuclear cells (PBMCs), collected before the fourth cycle of nivolumab. CDR3 DNA sequence: TGTGCCAGCGGGACCCGGGACCTAGCCAAAAACATTCAGTACTTC. Translated: CASGTRDLAKNIQYF.